This T cell receptor beta chain emerged from a study of blood T cell repertoires in COVID-19. Study-level background: In each case, the material was cDNA or gDNA derived from T cells, B-cell-depleted T cells, or PBMCs.

The CDR3 covers 15 residues. From germline, CDR1 is MNHNY and CDR2 SVGAGI (reference sequence). J gave up 2 bases and V 4 bases, and 5 bases lay outside the gene matches. Authors' processing steps: Amplifying reference gene primers gave estimates of nucleated cell counts. Using immunoSEQ multiplex PCR, the repertoire was profiled, and TCRdb retains in-frame clones only, with some absent. V and J calls and clone size are those listed in that table; D and trimming were worked out from the DNA. The table shows approximately 61,000 clones, with more than 75% occurring only once. The sample consisted of peripheral blood. The receptor was derived from a human donor in a cohort sampled during active COVID-19. The chain employs TRBV6-6 and TRBJ2-5; 9 nucleotides match TRBD1. The CDR3 region has the DNA TGTGCCAGCAGTTTCCCCGGGACAGGGCAAGAGACCCAGTACTTC. Its protein product is CASSFPGTGQETQYF.